A selection of T cell receptor beta chains follows, all from one sample in a study of cytomegalovirus exposure and HLA in healthy donors. Sequencing was performed with immunoSEQ multiplex PCR; in TCRdb, only in-frame clones are kept and a portion is missing. The sample lists 90,000 to 150,000 clones, 88% occurring once. The sequenced sample consisted of PBMCs. The receptor source for this set is a young woman in good health and CMV-seropositive. Both conserved end residues are part of each CDR3. The D gene is left open where the match is weak. Clone size is shown for a subset of rows, as once, few, many or a class of expanded clone.

>.|TRBV5-1|TRBJ2-3|.
CASSFRGTTDTQYF
TGCGCCAGCAGCTTCAGGGGTACCACAGATACGCAGTATTTT
>.|TRBV6-6|TRBJ2-2|.
CASSYSSFVGELFF
TGTGCCAGCAGTTACTCGAGCTTTGTCGGGGAGCTGTTTTTT
>.|TRBV30|TRBJ2-2|.
CASGAGNTGELFF
TGTGCCTCTGGAGCGGGTAACACCGGGGAGCTGTTTTTT
>.|TRBV7-3|TRBJ1-2|.
CASSLTHTGPLGGGYTF
TGTGCCAGCAGCTTAACCCATACCGGGCCCCTCGGGGGTGGCTACACCTTC
>once|TRBV7-9|TRBJ2-1|TRBD1
CASSFREGAWNEQFF
TGTGCCAGCAGCTTTCGCGAGGGGGCTTGGAATGAGCAGTTCTTC
>.|TRBV5-1|TRBJ2-3|TRBD1
CASRKQGSTDTQYF
TGCGCCAGCCGGAAACAGGGGAGCACAGATACGCAGTATTTT
>.|TRBV2|TRBJ1-2|.
CASSDYHGYTF
TGTGCCAGCAGTGACTACCATGGCTACACCTTC
>.|TRBV2|TRBJ2-7|TRBD2
CASRLAGSPPEQYF
TGTGCCAGCAGACTAGCGGGGAGCCCCCCCGAGCAGTACTTC
>once|TRBV4-1|TRBJ2-3|.
CASSQERNGMSTDTQYF
TGCGCCAGCAGCCAAGAGAGGAACGGGATGAGCACAGATACGCAGTATTTT
>.|TRBV10-1|TRBJ1-5|TRBD1
CASSESARDRAWYSNQPQHF
TGCGCCAGCAGTGAGTCCGCTCGGGACAGGGCATGGTATAGCAATCAGCCCCAGCATTTT
>.|TRBV5-1|TRBJ2-2|.
CASRGGADTGELFF
TGCGCCAGCAGAGGGGGGGCCGACACCGGGGAGCTGTTTTTT
>few|TRBV18|TRBJ1-2|TRBD1
CASSPGQGFLSGYTF
TGTGCCAGCTCACCGGGACAGGGGTTCCTAAGTGGCTACACCTTC
>.|TRBV30|TRBJ1-2|TRBD1
CAWTKPGQGNYGYTF
TGTGCCTGGACAAAACCGGGACAGGGGAACTATGGCTACACCTTC
>.|TRBV5-6|TRBJ1-1|.
CASSLVVSNTEAFF
TGTGCCAGCAGCTTGGTAGTTTCGAACACTGAAGCTTTCTTT
>.|TRBV27|TRBJ1-2|TRBD1
CASRYAGTGNYGYTF
TGTGCCAGCAGATACGCGGGGACAGGGAACTATGGCTACACCTTC
>.|TRBV10-3|TRBJ1-1|.
CAISEFILSHDRTVMNTEAFF
TGTGCCATCAGTGAGTTCATTTTGTCTCATGACAGAACCGTTATGAACACTGAAGCTTTCTTT
>.|TRBV29-1|TRBJ2-1|.
CSVDQAGSKQFF
TGCAGCGTTGATCAGGCAGGATCAAAACAGTTCTTC
>.|TRBV19|TRBJ2-1|.
CASSIDTSSYNEQFF
TGTGCCAGTAGTATAGATACTAGCTCTTACAATGAGCAGTTCTTC
>.|TRBV7-8|TRBJ2-5|.
CASSWADRVLHQETQYF
TGTGCCAGCAGCTGGGCCGACAGAGTACTACACCAAGAGACCCAGTACTTC
>.|TRBV19|TRBJ2-7|.
CASDLKQGSNYEQYF
TGTGCCAGTGACCTAAAGCAGGGGTCCAACTACGAGCAGTACTTC
>.|TRBV10-2|TRBJ1-2|.
CASSDLVNGGYGYTF
TGCGCCAGCAGTGATTTGGTCAATGGGGGGTATGGCTACACCTTC
>.|TRBV27|TRBJ2-1|TRBD2
CASSSGLAGVTAYNEQFF
TGTGCCAGCAGTTCTGGACTAGCGGGGGTAACCGCCTACAATGAGCAGTTCTTC
>.|TRBV10-3|TRBJ1-3|.
CAILEGGSGNTIYF
TGTGCCATTCTGGAAGGGGGCTCTGGAAACACCATATATTTT
>.|TRBV19|TRBJ1-2|.
CASNLRTALYGYTF
TGTGCCAGTAACCTCAGGACAGCTCTCTATGGCTACACCTTC
>.|TRBV9|TRBJ2-7|.
CASSPGQSSYEQYF
TGTGCCAGCAGCCCAGGGCAGAGCTCCTACGAGCAGTACTTC
>once|TRBV18|TRBJ2-1|.
CASSPGQYNEQFF
TGTGCCAGCTCACCAGGACAATACAATGAGCAGTTCTTC
>.|TRBV2|TRBJ1-1|.
CASTGLLSHTEAFF
TGTGCCAGCACCGGTTTGCTGAGTCACACTGAAGCTTTCTTT
>.|TRBV6-5|TRBJ2-7|.
CASSPLGRSSYEQYF
TGTGCCAGCAGTCCCCTAGGTCGTAGCTCCTACGAGCAGTACTTC
>.|TRBV5-1|TRBJ2-1|.
CASSLGWPPYNEQFF
TGCGCCAGCAGCTTGGGGTGGCCGCCCTACAATGAGCAGTTCTTC
>.|TRBV4-1|TRBJ1-4|.
CASSPLQEALNEKLFF
TGCGCCAGCAGCCCCCTCCAGGAGGCCCTGAATGAAAAACTGTTTTTT
>many|TRBV2|TRBJ2-2|TRBD1
CASRVRGQANTGELFF
TGTGCCAGCAGGGTCCGAGGACAGGCGAACACCGGGGAGCTGTTTTTT
>.|TRBV9|TRBJ1-2|.
CASSPNNREMGGYTF
TGTGCCAGCAGCCCGAACAACAGGGAAATGGGCGGCTACACCTTC
>.|TRBV9|TRBJ1-3|TRBD1
CASSVGDRPNSGNTIYF
TGTGCCAGCAGCGTGGGGGACAGGCCTAACTCTGGAAACACCATATATTTT
>.|TRBV11-2|TRBJ1-3|.
CASSLGTDSGNTIYF
TGTGCCAGCAGCTTAGGAACAGACTCTGGAAACACCATATATTTT
>.|TRBV7-3|TRBJ2-2|.
CASSLRGSDTGELFF
TGTGCCAGCAGCTTAAGGGGTAGCGACACCGGGGAGCTGTTTTTT
>once|TRBV6-1|TRBJ2-7|.
CASFGPVGKSYEQYF
TGTGCCAGCTTTGGGCCAGTTGGAAAGAGTTACGAGCAGTACTTC
>.|TRBV27|TRBJ2-5|.
CASSSLDSQRGETQYF
TGTGCCAGCAGTTCACTGGACAGCCAAAGGGGGGAGACCCAGTACTTC
>many|TRBV6-1|TRBJ2-7|TRBD1
CASSEDETGGYEQYF
TGTGCCAGCAGTGAAGATGAGACAGGGGGTTACGAGCAGTACTTC
>.|TRBV5-1|TRBJ1-2|TRBD1
CASSWDRNYGYTF
TGCGCCAGCAGTTGGGACAGGAACTATGGCTACACCTTC
>.|TRBV19|TRBJ1-1|.
CASSRDRISNTEAFF
TGTGCCAGTAGTAGAGACAGGATTTCGAACACTGAAGCTTTCTTT
>once|TRBV7-2|TRBJ2-1|TRBD2
CASSEYSLAGGRNEQFF
TGTGCCAGCAGCGAATACTCTCTAGCGGGAGGGCGTAATGAGCAGTTCTTC
>.|TRBV19|TRBJ2-7|TRBD2
CASRTSGTAYEQYF
TGTGCCAGTAGGACTAGCGGGACCGCCTACGAGCAGTACTTC
>.|TRBV5-1|TRBJ2-3|TRBD2
CASFGGGTDTQYF
TGCGCCAGCTTCGGGGGGGGCACAGATACGCAGTATTTT
>.|TRBV11-2|TRBJ1-6|.
CASSPRYNADSPLHF
TGTGCCAGCAGCCCCCGATACAATGCGGATTCACCCCTCCACTTT